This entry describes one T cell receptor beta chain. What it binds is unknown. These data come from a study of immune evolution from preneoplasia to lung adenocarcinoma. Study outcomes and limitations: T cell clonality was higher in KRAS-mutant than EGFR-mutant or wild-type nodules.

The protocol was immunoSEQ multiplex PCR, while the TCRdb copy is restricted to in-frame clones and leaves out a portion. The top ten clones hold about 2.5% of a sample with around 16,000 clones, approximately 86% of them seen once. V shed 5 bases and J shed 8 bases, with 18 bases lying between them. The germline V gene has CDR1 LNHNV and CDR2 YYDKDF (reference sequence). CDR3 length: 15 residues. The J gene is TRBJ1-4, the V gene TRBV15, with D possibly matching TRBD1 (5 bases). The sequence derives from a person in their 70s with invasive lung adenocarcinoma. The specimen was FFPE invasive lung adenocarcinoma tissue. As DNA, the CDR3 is TGTGCCACCAGCGGAACCGGGACCTCGAGGGAAAAACTGTTTTTT. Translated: CATSGTGTSREKLFF.